The 21 T cell receptor beta chains listed next were all sequenced from one sample in a study of cytomegalovirus exposure and HLA in healthy donors. Method: immunoSEQ multiplex PCR; TCRdb's copy keeps in-frame clones and lacks some. The table shows hundreds of thousands of clones, with 80% to 90% occurring only once. Sequenced sample: PBMCs. Receptors originate from a woman between 18 and 29 years old in good health and CMV-seronegative.

The chain joins TRBV19 to TRBJ2-7; D may be TRBD1 (6 bases). The CDR3 has 15 residues. The germline V gene encodes CDR1 LNHDA and CDR2 SQIVND (reference sequence). V gave up 6 bases and J gave up 5 bases, with 20 bases separating them. Here the CDR3 reads CASRRTGNVYDEQYF. The DNA of the CDR3 is TGTGCCAGTAGGAGAACAGGGAATGTTTACGACGAGCAGTACTTC.

V usage is TRBV18 and J usage is TRBJ2-7, with D perhaps matching TRBD2 (6 bases). The ends were cut back, 4 bases at V and 0 bases at J, with 7 bases in the middle. Germline CDR1 is KGHSH and CDR2 is LQKENI. The CDR3 has 13 residues. The CDR3 is CASSRGASYEQYF. The DNA of the CDR3 is TGTGCCAGCTCACGCGGGGCCTCCTACGAGCAGTACTTC.

The chain carries TRBV5-8 and TRBJ2-7, with unresolved D. The V and J ends lost 4 bases and 1 base respectively, with 3 bases between them. Germline V CDR1 and CDR2: SGHTS, YDEGEE. The CDR3 length is 11 residues. This CDR3 reads CASSVSYEQYF. As DNA, the CDR3 is TGTGCCAGCAGCGTATCCTACGAGCAGTACTTC. The full variable domain, in which reference TRBV5-8 and TRBJ2-7 provide the parts outside the CDR3, is EAGVTQSPTHLIKTRGQQATLRCSPISGHTSVYWYQQALGLGLQFLLWYDEGEERNRGNFPPRFSGRQFPNYSSELNVNALELEDSALYLCASSVSYEQYFGPGTRLTVT.

The genes are TRBV6-6 and TRBJ2-7, with 8 bases lining up with TRBD1. Germline CDR1 reads MNHNY; CDR2 reads SVGAGI (reference sequence). The CDR3 runs 16 residues. V lost 4 bases and J lost 3; bases outside the gene matches: 11. The CDR3 sequence is CASSSLDRGFLYEQYF. The CDR3 bases are TGTGCCAGCAGTTCCCTAGACAGGGGCTTTCTCTACGAGCAGTACTTC.

The table lists this clone with a count of one. The rearrangement uses TRBV29-1 and TRBJ2-3, with 9 bases identical to TRBD2. Germline V gene sequence: CDR1 SQVTM, CDR2 ANQGSEA. Germline trimming cut 6 bases from V and 3 bases from J; bases unmatched to any gene: 10. The CDR3 is 15 residues long. For the CDR3, the DNA is TGCAGCGTCTCCGGAGTAGCGGGAGTGACAGATACGCAGTATTTT. It is translated as CSVSGVAGVTDTQYF.

This rearrangement joins TRBV10-3 to TRBJ2-1; 7 nucleotides align to TRBD2. CDR1 ENHRY and CDR2 SYGVKD come from the germline V gene. The length of the CDR3 is 14 residues. The V gene end was trimmed by 4 bases and the J gene end by 8 bases; junction bases not matched to a gene: 8. Here the CDR3 reads CAISGLAVVDEQFF. The CDR3 nucleotides read TGTGCCATCAGTGGGCTAGCGGTTGTCGATGAGCAGTTCTTC.

The CDR3 loop is CASSEEGAGGYNEQFF. The CDR3, as DNA: TGTGCCAGCAGTGAAGAAGGAGCGGGGGGGTACAATGAGCAGTTCTTC. V and J are TRBV6-1 and TRBJ2-1, with 10 nucleotides matching TRBD2. V shed 1 base, J shed 4 bases, and the junction held 4 bases outside the gene matches. Germline CDR1 reads MNHNS; CDR2 reads SASEGT. This CDR3 has 16 amino acids.

The V gene is TRBV27, the J gene TRBJ2-7, with TRBD1 identical over 8 bases. J was trimmed by 1 base and V by 4 bases; bases with no gene match: 6. This CDR3 has 15 amino acids. Germline V gene lookup returns CDR1 MNHEY and CDR2 SMNVEV (reference sequence). This CDR3 is CASSSGTGRSYEQYF. CDR3 sequence (DNA): TGTGCCAGCAGTTCTGGGACAGGCCGTTCCTACGAGCAGTACTTC.

The gene calls are TRBV27 and TRBJ1-1; D call uncertain. Germline V gene lookup returns CDR1 MNHEY and CDR2 SMNVEV (reference sequence). The germline V and J ends were trimmed by 0 bases and 1 base, with 9 bases remaining between them. This CDR3 has 15 residues. CDR3 region: CASSLSKEGNTEAFF. The CDR3 DNA follows: TGTGCCAGCAGTTTATCGAAGGAGGGGAACACTGAAGCTTTCTTT.

The chain combines TRBV11-1 with TRBJ2-7; 8 nucleotides match TRBD2. With V trimmed by 3 bases and J by 0 bases, 4 bases remained unmatched. The CDR3 covers 15 residues. CDR1 SGHAT and CDR2 FQDESV come from the germline V gene (reference sequence). The CDR3 DNA reads TGTGCCAGCAGCTTGGAGCGGGGGAGCTCCTACGAGCAGTACTTC. Encoded protein: CASSLERGSSYEQYF.

This clone has ten or more counts. The V gene is TRBV13, the J gene TRBJ2-3; D may be TRBD1 (6 bases). Trimming removed 1 base from V and 6 bases from J, with 8 bases in between. Germline CDR1 PRHDT, CDR2 FYEKMQ (reference sequence). This CDR3 spans 13 amino acids. The CDR3 loop is CASSLAGDDTQYF. For the CDR3, the DNA is TGTGCCAGCAGCTTAGCAGGGGACGATACGCAGTATTTT.

The genes are TRBV9 and TRBJ1-4; TRBD1 might be the D (5 bases). The CDR3 runs 16 residues. The V end lost 1 base, the J end lost 0 bases, and 10 bases lay between the germline ends. Germline V lookup: CDR1 SGDLS, CDR2 YYNGEE. The CDR3, as DNA: TGTGCCAGCAGCGTAAGCGCAGGGACAACTAATGAAAAACTGTTTTTT. This translates into CASSVSAGTTNEKLFF.

The chain has TRBV28 and TRBJ2-7, with D possibly matching TRBD2 (6 bases). V was pared by 7 bases and J by 0 bases, with 10 bases between. The length of the CDR3 is 13 residues. Germline V gene lookup returns CDR1 MDHEN and CDR2 SYDVKM. CDR3 in amino acids: CASTGTSSYEQYF. The CDR3 bases are TGTGCCAGCACGGGGACTTCCTCCTACGAGCAGTACTTC.

CDR3 residues: CASSGGVRGYEQYF. CDR3 nucleotides: TGCGCCAGCAGTGGAGGGGTCAGGGGGTACGAGCAGTACTTC. The V and J genes are TRBV10-1 and TRBJ2-7, with 7 bases identical to TRBD1. CDR3 length equals 14 residues. CDR1 WNHNN and CDR2 SYGVQD come from the germline V gene (reference sequence). V gave up 4 bases and J gave up 4 bases; unmatched junction bases: 7.

This chain connects TRBV7-9 to TRBJ2-1, with D maybe TRBD2 (6 bases). This CDR3 is built from 13 residues. Looked up from germline, CDR1 is SEHNR and CDR2 is FQNEAQ (reference sequence). Trimming took 1 base from V and 8 from J, leaving 9 bases between them. DNA of the CDR3: TGTGCCAGCAGCTTAGGCGGGGCGGATGAGCAGTTCTTC. Translating it yields CASSLGGADEQFF.

This chain connects TRBV7-9 to TRBJ2-7, with 8 bases identical to TRBD1. The trim removed 5 bases at V and 2 bases at J, leaving 11 bases unmatched. This CDR3 spans 16 amino acids. Germline CDR1 reads SEHNR; CDR2 reads FQNEAQ (reference sequence). The CDR3 loop is CASSRRGRQGPYEQYF. Written as DNA, the CDR3 is TGTGCCAGCAGCCGACGAGGAAGACAGGGGCCCTACGAGCAGTACTTC.

The rearrangement uses TRBV13 and TRBJ1-6, with TRBD1 as a possible D gene (5 bases). With 0 bases removed from V and 8 bases from J, the gap between germline ends came to 17 bases. Per germline, CDR1 PRHDT and CDR2 FYEKMQ (reference sequence). This CDR3 comprises 17 residues. CDR3 sequence reads: CASSLGSGAVFHSPLHF. Here the CDR3 DNA reads TGTGCCAGCAGCTTAGGCAGCGGGGCAGTATTCCATTCACCCCTCCACTTT.

This chain uses TRBV27 with TRBJ2-2, with a weak D call TRBD1 (6 bases). This CDR3 comprises 14 residues. The V and J ends lost 6 bases and 2 bases respectively, with 10 bases between them. Germline CDR1 MNHEY, CDR2 SMNVEV (reference sequence). The CDR3 is CASSRTANTGELFF. As DNA, the CDR3 is TGTGCCAGCAGCAGGACAGCCAACACCGGGGAGCTGTTTTTT.

The chain uses TRBV9 and TRBJ2-3; 8 nucleotides line up with TRBD2. There are 16 residues in the CDR3. The V gene's germline CDR1 is SGDLS and CDR2 YYNGEE. Trimming cost V 4 bases and J 1 base; bases outside gene matches: 8. CDR3 sequence (DNA): TGTGCCAGCAGCCCGTTAGCGGGAAGGGGCACAGATACGCAGTATTTT. Protein sequence: CASSPLAGRGTDTQYF.

The chain carries TRBV19 and TRBJ2-5, with D unresolved. Germline V lookup: CDR1 LNHDA, CDR2 SQIVND (reference sequence). CDR3 length equals 16 residues. V dropped 3 bases and J dropped 4 bases, with 18 bases sitting between them. The CDR3 DNA is TGTGCCAGTAGTATGGGTACGGCAACGACTGGAGAGACCCAGTACTTC. This translates into CASSMGTATTGETQYF.

The chain carries TRBV18 and TRBJ1-1; TRBD1 might be the D (5 bases). Trimming took 6 bases from V and 2 from J, leaving 7 bases between them. This CDR3 is built from 12 residues. Germline loops: CDR1 KGHSH, CDR2 LQKENI. CDR3 nucleotide sequence: TGTGCCAGCTCCGGGGGAAACACTGAAGCTTTCTTT. It yields the protein CASSGGNTEAFF.